This T cell receptor (beta chain) was found in a study of lymphopenia after photon versus proton radiotherapy. Germline CDR1 SGHTA, CDR2 FQGNSA. V shed 2 bases and J 7 bases; nucleotides not matched to a gene: 3. This CDR3 region has 14 residues. Produced via immunoSEQ multiplex PCR; TCRdb's table is partial and in-frame only. This repertoire shows about 6,100 clones, roughly 90% found once; its top ten account for roughly 10%. As for this clone: The antigen remains unidentified.

Study conclusions and caveats: Relative stability marked proton patients; photon patients lost diversity and naive cells.

V usage is TRBV7-2 and J usage is TRBJ2-7, with TRBD2 matching 12 bases. The receptor's source is a man between 60 and 75 years old with cholangiocarcinoma. The sequencing here drew on peripheral blood, taken from a patient treated with photon-based radiotherapy. CDR3 sequence (DNA): TGTGCCAGCAGCTTACTGCTAGCGGGGGGGGAGCAGTACTTC. Its translation: CASSLLLAGGEQYF. Based on the CDR3 plus reference TRBV7-2 and TRBJ2-7, the full variable domain is GAGVSQSPSNKVTEKGKDVELRCDPISGHTALYWYRQSLGQGLEFLIYFQGNSAPDKSGLPSDRFSAERTGGSVSTLTIQRTQQEDSAVYLCASSLLLAGGEQYFGPGTRLTVT.